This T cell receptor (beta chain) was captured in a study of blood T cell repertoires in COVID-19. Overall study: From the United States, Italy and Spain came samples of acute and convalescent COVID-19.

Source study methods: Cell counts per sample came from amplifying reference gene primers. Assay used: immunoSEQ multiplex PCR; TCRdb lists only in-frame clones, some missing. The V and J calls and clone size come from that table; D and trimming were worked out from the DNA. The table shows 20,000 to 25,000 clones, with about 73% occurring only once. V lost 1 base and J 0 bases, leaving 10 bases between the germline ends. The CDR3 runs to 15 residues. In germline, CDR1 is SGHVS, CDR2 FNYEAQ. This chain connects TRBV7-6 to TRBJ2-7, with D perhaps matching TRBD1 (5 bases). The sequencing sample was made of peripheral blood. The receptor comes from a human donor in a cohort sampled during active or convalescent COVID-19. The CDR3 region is CASSLEGVPSYEQYF. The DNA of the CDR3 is TGTGCCAGCAGCTTAGAAGGGGTTCCCTCCTACGAGCAGTACTTC.